Shown below are 29 T cell receptor beta chains from a single sample sequenced in a study of vaccination effects on CD4 cells after COVID-19. The method was immunoSEQ multiplex PCR; TCRdb's version includes in-frame clones alone and lacks a portion of them. The sample yields around 41,000 clones, around 78% seen once. Which antigens these TCRs recognize remains unknown. Prior to sequencing, the ViraFEST assay stimulated PBMC with viral peptide pools, which expanded the antigen-specific CD4+ T cells. Following 10 days of culture, CD4+ T cells were isolated. The healthy vaccine recipients, who had no prior SARS-CoV-2 infection, showed negative nucleocapsid antibodies. Sequencing was performed on CD4+ T cells from PBMCs cultured with SARS-CoV-2 spike peptides, taken before COVID-19 vaccination. Receptor source: a human donor who received a COVID-19 vaccine.

The gene calls are TRBV5-1 and TRBJ2-3; 9 positions match TRBD2. The trim removed 1 base at V and 1 base at J, leaving 4 bases unmatched. This CDR3 region has 16 residues. In germline, CDR1 is SGHRS, CDR2 YFSETQ. CDR3 loop: CASSLLAGTRTDTQYF. The CDR3 DNA follows: TGCGCCAGCAGCTTGCTAGCGGGGACTCGCACAGATACGCAGTATTTT.

This clone was detected only once. This chain joins TRBV11-2 and TRBJ2-2; D is uncertain. The CDR3 loop spans 14 amino acids. The V and J ends lost 8 bases and 5 bases respectively, with 15 bases between them. Germline lookup yields CDR1 SGHAT and CDR2 FQNNGV. DNA of the CDR3: TGTGCCAGCTGTGAGAAGGACGGGACCGGGGAGCTGTTTTTT. It translates to CASCEKDGTGELFF.

V and J are TRBV9 and TRBJ2-3; D may be TRBD1 or TRBD2 (5 bases each). The V end lost 4 bases, the J end lost 2 bases, and 20 bases lay between the germline ends. The CDR3 sequence is 17 residues long. Germline-derived CDR1 and CDR2 are SGDLS and YYNGEE. CDR3 sequence (DNA): TGTGCCAGCAGCCCCCCTTATGGGGGATGGTCCACAGATACGCAGTATTTT. It specifies CASSPPYGGWSTDTQYF.

The CDR3 bases are TGTGCCAGCAGCCGCCCGGTGGAGTCCGGGGAGCTGTTTTTT. This gives the protein CASSRPVESGELFF. V gene TRBV6-5 combines with J gene TRBJ2-2, with D unresolved. The length of the CDR3 is 14 residues. Germline V gene sequence: CDR1 MNHEY, CDR2 SVGAGI. The V and J ends lost 6 bases and 6 bases respectively, with 14 bases between them.

This clone has just one count. This chain connects TRBV27 to TRBJ1-5; the match to TRBD1 covers 9 bases. Germline-derived CDR1 and CDR2 are MNHEY and SMNVEV (reference sequence). Unmatched junction bases numbered 6, after V lost 5 bases and J lost 4 bases. The CDR3 has 15 residues. DNA for the CDR3: TGTGCCAGCAGTCCGCTCGGGACAGGGAATCAGCCCCAGCATTTT. The encoded protein is CASSPLGTGNQPQHF.

CDR3 amino acids: CASPGDTQYF. For the CDR3, the DNA is TGTGCCAGCCCTGGGGATACGCAGTATTTT. The V call is TRBV5-8, the J call TRBJ2-3, with D unresolved. The CDR3 is made up of 10 amino acids. Germline CDR1 reads SGHTS; CDR2 reads YDEGEE. Trimming pared 7 bases from V and 6 bases from J, leaving 6 bases between.

The chain has TRBV5-6 and TRBJ2-1; D remains unclear. Germline CDR1 and CDR2: SGHDT and YYEEEE. Trimming pared 2 bases from V and 0 bases from J, leaving 6 bases between. The CDR3 is 14 amino acids. The CDR3: CASSLGSSYNEQFF. The CDR3 coding sequence is TGTGCCAGCAGCTTAGGAAGCTCCTACAATGAGCAGTTCTTC.

The chain recombines TRBV19 with TRBJ1-2, with D perhaps TRBD1 (5 bases). This CDR3 contains 15 residues. Germline CDR1 and CDR2: LNHDA and SQIVND (reference sequence). V was clipped by 3 bases and J by 2 bases, with 13 bases between them. CDR3 region: CASSISMGPNYGYTF. Here the CDR3 DNA reads TGTGCCAGTAGTATTAGCATGGGACCCAACTATGGCTACACCTTC.

There are a few counts of this clone. The chain has TRBV7-2 and TRBJ2-2; the D gene is possibly TRBD1 (6 bases). V lost 5 bases and J lost 6, with 16 bases in between. Germline V gene lookup returns CDR1 SGHTA and CDR2 FQGNSA. The CDR3 runs to 15 residues. The CDR3 DNA reads as TGTGCCAGCAGCACGCACCAGGGGATGGCCGGGGAGCTGTTTTTT. Residues: CASSTHQGMAGELFF.

The rearrangement joins TRBV28 to TRBJ1-5; a weak D match, TRBD1 (6 bases). The CDR3 is 16 residues long. Between the trimmed V and J ends, which lost 4 bases and 0 bases, there was a span of 13 bases. Germline V gene lookup returns CDR1 MDHEN and CDR2 SYDVKM. Written as DNA, the CDR3 is TGTGCCAGCAGTTCAGGGGCCACCTCTAGCAATCAGCCCCAGCATTTT. As protein: CASSSGATSSNQPQHF.

The rearrangement links TRBV29-1 to TRBJ1-4, with a weak D call TRBD1 (5 bases). V gave up 5 bases and J gave up 7 bases, with 11 bases separating them. This CDR3 has 12 amino acids. From germline, CDR1 is SQVTM and CDR2 ANQGSEA. CDR3 protein: CSVLGGSEKLFF. The DNA for the CDR3 is TGCAGCGTTTTGGGGGGGAGTGAAAAACTGTTTTTT.

The chain recombines TRBV9 with TRBJ1-5; D not resolved. Germline assignment: CDR1 SGDLS and CDR2 YYNGEE. CDR3 length: 15 residues. Trimming pared 0 bases from V and 5 bases from J, leaving 12 bases between. The CDR3 reads CASSVDGGRDQPQHF. The CDR3 DNA reads as TGTGCCAGCAGCGTAGATGGCGGGCGAGATCAGCCCCAGCATTTT.

The V gene is TRBV7-2, the J gene TRBJ2-3; D might be TRBD1 (5 bases). The V end was cut by 2 bases, the J end by 0 bases, with 9 bases between. The CDR3 has 15 amino acids. The germline gives CDR1 SGHTA, CDR2 FQGNSA. The CDR3 sequence is CASSLQGGSTDTQYF. The CDR3 DNA is TGTGCCAGCAGCTTACAGGGTGGGAGCACAGATACGCAGTATTTT.

The rearrangement uses TRBV5-1 and TRBJ1-2; D possibly corresponds to TRBD1 (6 bases). Trimming took 0 bases from V and 5 from J, leaving 14 bases between them. CDR3 length equals 15 residues. Germline V gene data show CDR1 as SGHRS and CDR2 as YFSETQ. DNA of the CDR3: TGCGCCAGCAGCTTGGTGTGGGGGGCAGAATATGGCTACACCTTC. It yields the protein CASSLVWGAEYGYTF. The full variable domain, rest sourced from reference TRBV5-1 and TRBJ1-2, is KAGVTQTPRYLIKTRGQQVTLSCSPISGHRSVSWYQQTPGQGLQFLFEYFSETQRNKGNFPGRFSGRQFSNSRSEMNVSTLELGDSALYLCASSLVWGAEYGYTFGSGTRLTVV.

The chain recombines TRBV6-1 with TRBJ1-1; D is undetermined. Germline V gene sequence: CDR1 MNHNS, CDR2 SASEGT. V lost 3 bases to trimming and J lost 0 bases, with 5 bases between them. CDR3 length: 13 residues. CDR3: CASSERVNTEAFF. The CDR3, as DNA: TGTGCCAGCAGTGAGAGGGTGAACACTGAAGCTTTCTTT.

The rearrangement uses TRBV5-1 and TRBJ2-7; a weak D match, TRBD2 (6 bases). CDR3 length: 15 amino acids. V dropped 4 bases and J dropped 4 bases, with 18 bases sitting between them. Per the germline V gene, CDR1 is SGHRS and CDR2 is YFSETQ. In DNA, the CDR3 is TGCGCCAGCAGCCGCGGGACTGACCTTGGGTACGAGCAGTACGTC. Residues: CASSRGTDLGYEQYV.

The J gene is TRBJ1-2, the V gene TRBV12-2. TRBV12-2 represents a pseudogene. The CDR3 runs to 14 residues. The CDR3 DNA reads TGTGCAAGTCGCTCCCCGGGACCCCGAAGTGGCTACACCTTC. Residues: CASRSPGPRSGYTF.

The chain combines TRBV7-9 with TRBJ2-3, with D perhaps TRBD2 (6 bases). Germline CDR1 SEHNR, CDR2 FQNEAQ (reference sequence). The CDR3 is made up of 14 amino acids. V dropped 5 bases and J dropped 4 bases, with 13 bases sitting between them. CDR3 in DNA: TGTGCCAGCAGCCCGGCGAGGGACTCAGATACGCAGTATTTT. This encodes CASSPARDSDTQYF.

The chain joins TRBV5-6 to TRBJ1-2, with TRBD1 as a possible D gene (5 bases). CDR1 is SGHDT, CDR2 YYEEEE, per germline. CDR3 size: 16 residues. The germline V and J ends were trimmed by 2 bases and 0 bases, with 14 bases remaining between them. CDR3 nucleotide sequence: TGTGCCAGCAGCTTCCTTCCGGGACTTACTAACTATGGCTACACCTTC. It yields the protein CASSFLPGLTNYGYTF.

This clone has just a few counts. The V and J genes are TRBV3-1 (or the pseudogene TRBV3-2) and TRBJ1-1; no reliable D call. CDR1 and CDR2 from the germline V gene are LGHDT and YNNKEL (reference sequence). V was shortened by 5 bases and J by 1 base, with 11 bases between the two germline ends. There are 14 residues in the CDR3. CDR3 bases: TGTGCCAGCAGCGCCCGTGAATCGAACACTGAAGCTTTCTTT. Its translation is CASSARESNTEAFF.

V gene TRBV9 combines with J gene TRBJ1-1, with D unclear. The CDR3 spans 16 residues. In germline, CDR1 is SGDLS, CDR2 YYNGEE. The V end was cut by 6 bases, the J end by 0 bases, with 18 bases between. CDR3 DNA: TGTGCCAGCACCCCGACGCCAACGGCTGTGAACACTGAAGCTTTCTTT. Translation: CASTPTPTAVNTEAFF.

V and J are TRBV5-1 and TRBJ2-2, with TRBD1 as a possible D gene (5 bases). The germline V gene encodes CDR1 SGHRS and CDR2 YFSETQ. This CDR3 has 15 amino acids. V dropped 0 bases and J dropped 5 bases, with 11 bases sitting between them. DNA of the CDR3: TGCGCCAGCAGCTTGGACTTAGCAGGGACCGGGGAGCTGTTTTTT. Amino acids: CASSLDLAGTGELFF.

V usage is TRBV10-2 and J usage is TRBJ2-5; TRBD2 aligns across 9 bases. V lost 6 bases and J lost 5; bases outside the gene matches: 7. The CDR3 totals 14 residues. Per germline, CDR1 WSHSY and CDR2 SAAADI. CDR3 sequence (DNA): TGCGCCAGCAGCGATGGACTAGCGACGGAGACCCAGTACTTC. This sequence encodes CASSDGLATETQYF.

The rearrangement uses TRBV18 and TRBJ1-4, with D perhaps matching TRBD1 (6 bases). Trimming pared 4 bases from V and 4 bases from J, leaving 16 bases between. The CDR3 consists of 16 residues. CDR1 is KGHSH, CDR2 LQKENI, per germline. CDR3 nucleotides: TGTGCCAGCTCACAATTGACAGGCTCTCTTAATGAAAAACTGTTTTTT. This encodes CASSQLTGSLNEKLFF.

This clone was seen more than once but under ten times. The chain is built from TRBV9 and TRBJ2-5; TRBD1 matches 8 bases. The CDR3 runs to 13 residues. V shed 3 bases and J 2 bases; nucleotides not matched to a gene: 0. Germline V gene lookup returns CDR1 SGDLS and CDR2 YYNGEE. CDR3 sequence (DNA): TGTGCCAGCAGCGGACAGGGGCAAGAGACCCAGTACTTC. Amino acid sequence: CASSGQGQETQYF.

J is TRBJ2-7 and V is TRBV3-1 (or the pseudogene TRBV3-2); 7 bases agree with TRBD1. This CDR3 spans 15 amino acids. Losses at the gene ends were 6 bases for V and 5 bases for J; bases not matched to a gene: 13. Germline assignment: CDR1 LGHDT and CDR2 YNNKEL (reference sequence). The CDR3 loop reads CASRKSSRQGHEQYV. CDR3 nucleotides: TGTGCCAGCAGGAAGAGTTCGAGACAGGGCCACGAGCAGTACGTC.

The chain has TRBV25-1 and TRBJ2-1; the match to TRBD1 covers 8 bases. Trimming at V came to 2 bases and at J to 8 bases, leaving 8 bases not matched to a gene. Germline-derived CDR1 and CDR2 are MGHDK and SYGVNS. There are 15 residues in the CDR3. The CDR3 nucleotides are TGTGCCAGCAGTGAACCCATGACAGGGGACCATGAGCAGTTCTTC. Residues: CASSEPMTGDHEQFF.

The chain joins TRBV27 to TRBJ1-5; 10 nucleotides agree with TRBD1. From germline, CDR1 is MNHEY and CDR2 SMNVEV (reference sequence). The J segment lost 0 bases and the V segment lost 2 bases, leaving 13 bases of the junction unmatched. This CDR3 has 20 residues. The CDR3 is CASSLKGGQGRNYSNQPQHF. CDR3 DNA sequence: TGTGCCAGCAGTTTAAAGGGGGGACAGGGGAGGAATTATAGCAATCAGCCCCAGCATTTT.

The chain combines TRBV6-6 with TRBJ1-4; D unresolved. V was pared by 1 base and J by 0 bases, with 9 bases between. CDR3 length equals 16 residues. The germline V gene encodes CDR1 MNHNY and CDR2 SVGAGI (reference sequence). The CDR3 is CASSYYSPTTNEKLFF. CDR3 sequence (DNA): TGTGCCAGCAGTTACTACAGCCCGACAACTAATGAAAAACTGTTTTTT.